This T cell receptor beta chain derives from a study of T cell changes during pregnancy in multiple sclerosis. Sequencing used immunoSEQ multiplex PCR; TCRdb keeps in-frame clones, though not all of them. Among 35,000 to 50,000 clones listed, about 85% were seen once. This CDR3 spans 14 amino acids. V lost 3 bases, J lost 5 bases, and 14 bases lay in between. CDR1 is SQVTM and CDR2 is ANQGSEA in the germline V gene. The source of this sequence is a female donor with multiple sclerosis, enrolled in a pregnancy study. Here the sequenced sample was CD4+ T cells from peripheral blood mononuclear cells, taken after pregnancy. The chain carries TRBV29-1 and TRBJ2-1, with a weak D call TRBD1 (6 bases). In nucleotides, the CDR3 is TGCAGCGTTGAGGGACACTTCCAACACAATGAGCAGTTCTTC. Its protein is CSVEGHFQHNEQFF.